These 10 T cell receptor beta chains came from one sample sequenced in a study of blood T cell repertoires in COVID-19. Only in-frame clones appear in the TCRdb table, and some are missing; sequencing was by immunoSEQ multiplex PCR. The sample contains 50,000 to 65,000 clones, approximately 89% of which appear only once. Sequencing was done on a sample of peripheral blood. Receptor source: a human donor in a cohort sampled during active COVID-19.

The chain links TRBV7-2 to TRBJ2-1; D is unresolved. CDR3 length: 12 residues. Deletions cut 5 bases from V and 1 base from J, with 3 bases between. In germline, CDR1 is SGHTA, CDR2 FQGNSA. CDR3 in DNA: TGTGCCAGCAGCCCGTCCTACAATGAGCAGTTCTTC. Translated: CASSPSYNEQFF.

CDR3 region: CASGRQSSYEQYF. The CDR3, as DNA: TGTGCCAGCGGGAGACAAAGCTCCTACGAGCAGTACTTC. J is TRBJ2-7 and V is TRBV7-9, with D perhaps matching TRBD2 (5 bases). The V end was cut by 8 bases, the J end by 0 bases, with 11 bases between. The CDR3 covers 13 residues. Germline CDR1 SEHNR, CDR2 FQNEAQ (reference sequence).

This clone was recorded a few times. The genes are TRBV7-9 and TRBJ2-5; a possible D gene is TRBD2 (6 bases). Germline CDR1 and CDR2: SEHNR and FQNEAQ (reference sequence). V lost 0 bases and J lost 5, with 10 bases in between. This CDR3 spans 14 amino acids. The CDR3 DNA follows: TGTGCCAGCAGCTTAGCCGGGGGAATGGAGACCCAGTACTTC. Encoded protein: CASSLAGGMETQYF.

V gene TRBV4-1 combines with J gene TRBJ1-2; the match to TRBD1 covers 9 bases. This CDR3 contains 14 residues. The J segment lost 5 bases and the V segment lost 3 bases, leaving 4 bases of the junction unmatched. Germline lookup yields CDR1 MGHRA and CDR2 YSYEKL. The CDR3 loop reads CASSQRDREYGYTF. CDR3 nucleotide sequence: TGCGCCAGCAGCCAGAGGGACAGGGAATATGGCTACACCTTC.

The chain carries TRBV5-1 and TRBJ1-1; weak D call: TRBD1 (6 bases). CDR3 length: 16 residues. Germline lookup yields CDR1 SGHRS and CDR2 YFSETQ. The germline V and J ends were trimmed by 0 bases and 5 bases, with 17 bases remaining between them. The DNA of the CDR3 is TGCGCCAGCAGCTTGGCTCAGGGGAGAGTGGGGACTGAAGCTTTCTTT. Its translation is CASSLAQGRVGTEAFF.

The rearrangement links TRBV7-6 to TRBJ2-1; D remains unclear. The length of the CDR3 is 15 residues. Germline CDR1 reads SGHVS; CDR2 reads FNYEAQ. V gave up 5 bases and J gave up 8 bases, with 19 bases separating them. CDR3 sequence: CASSETRSSLHEQFF. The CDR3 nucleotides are TGTGCCAGCAGCGAGACAAGATCGTCATTGCATGAGCAGTTCTTC.

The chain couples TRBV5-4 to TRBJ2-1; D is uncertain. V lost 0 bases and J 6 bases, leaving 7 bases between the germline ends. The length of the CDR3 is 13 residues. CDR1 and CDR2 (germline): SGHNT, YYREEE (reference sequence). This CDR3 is CASSLANLNEQFF. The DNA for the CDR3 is TGTGCCAGCAGCTTGGCTAACCTCAATGAGCAGTTCTTC.

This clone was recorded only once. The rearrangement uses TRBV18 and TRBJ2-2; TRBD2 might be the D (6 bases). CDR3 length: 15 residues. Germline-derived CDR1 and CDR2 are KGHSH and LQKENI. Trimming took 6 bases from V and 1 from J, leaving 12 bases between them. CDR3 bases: TGTGCCAGCTCCCCCCAGGGAGGGAACACCGGGGAGCTGTTTTTT. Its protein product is CASSPQGGNTGELFF.

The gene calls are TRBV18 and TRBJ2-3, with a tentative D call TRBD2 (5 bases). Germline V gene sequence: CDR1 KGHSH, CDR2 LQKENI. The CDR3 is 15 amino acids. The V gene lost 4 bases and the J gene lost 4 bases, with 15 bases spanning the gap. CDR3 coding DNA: TGTGCCAGCTCACGACAAGAACGGGAAGCAGATACGCAGTATTTT. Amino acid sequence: CASSRQEREADTQYF. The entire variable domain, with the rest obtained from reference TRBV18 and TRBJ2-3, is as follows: NAGVMQNPRHLVRRRGQEARLRCSPMKGHSHVYWYRQLPEEGLKFMVYLQKENIIDESGMPKERFSAEFPKEGPSILRIQQVVRGDSAAYFCASSRQEREADTQYFGPGTRLTVL.

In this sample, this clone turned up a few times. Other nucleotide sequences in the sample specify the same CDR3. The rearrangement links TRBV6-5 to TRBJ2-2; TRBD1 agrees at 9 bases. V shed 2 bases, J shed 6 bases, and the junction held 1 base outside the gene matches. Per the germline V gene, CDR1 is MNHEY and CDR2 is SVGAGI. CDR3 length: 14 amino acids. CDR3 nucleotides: TGTGCCAGCAGTTACCGGACAGGGGCCGGGGAGCTGTTTTTT. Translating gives CASSYRTGAGELFF.